This is a list of T cell receptor beta chains from one sample in a study of blood T cells in healthy people across ages. TCRdb reanalysed the 5' RACE reads using MiXCR and keeps one entry per CDR3 protein. This sample has roughly 1,300,000 distinct CDR3 sequences, with almost 60% found just once. Sequenced sample: blood. These receptors were taken from a man between 18 and 35 years old in good health. Both conserved end residues are part of each CDR3. The order of the fields is D gene, V gene, clone size, J gene, CDR3 protein, CDR3 DNA. A D gene is named only where the DNA matches it firmly. Rows may omit the clone size; those that give it use once, few, many or a size class.

>.|TRBV27|many|TRBJ2-3
CASSLISSQFHTDTQYF
TGTGCCAGCAGTTTAATCTCGTCGCAATTCCACACAGATACGCAGTATTTT
>TRBD1|TRBV4-3|few|TRBJ2-3
CASSQEMRQGTDTQYF
TGCGCCAGCAGCCAAGAAATGAGACAGGGGACAGATACGCAGTATTTT
>.|TRBV7-9|few|TRBJ2-5
CASSPQTQETQYF
TGTGCCAGCAGTCCACAGACACAAGAGACCCAGTACTTC
>TRBD1|TRBV4-1|.|TRBJ2-7
CASRDSHYEQYF
TGCGCCAGCCGGGACAGTCACTACGAGCAGTACTTC
>.|TRBV20-1|.|TRBJ2-7
CSARTGTGYEQYF
TGCAGTGCTAGGACCGGGACGGGCTACGAGCAGTACTTC
>TRBD1|TRBV12-3/TRBV12-4|.|TRBJ2-1
CASSRDSFNNEQFF
TGTGCCAGCAGCCGGGACAGTTTCAACAATGAGCAGTTCTTC
>.|TRBV7-2|.|TRBJ2-1
CASSLADANEQFF
TGTGCCAGCAGCCTCGCGGACGCCAATGAGCAGTTCTTC
>TRBD1|TRBV12-3/TRBV12-4|.|TRBJ1-5
CASSENDRVKRQPQHF
TGTGCCAGCAGCGAAAACGACAGGGTAAAGAGGCAGCCCCAGCATTTT
>TRBD2|TRBV5-1|few|TRBJ2-1
CASSSYRGGPEQFF
TGCGCCAGCAGCTCCTACCGGGGGGGCCCTGAGCAGTTCTTC
>.|TRBV5-1|.|TRBJ2-5
CASSLAPGELETQYF
TGCGCCAGCAGCTTGGCCCCAGGGGAGTTGGAGACCCAGTACTTC
>.|TRBV10-3|.|TRBJ2-5
CAIRGGRDQETQYF
TGTGCCATCAGAGGGGGGAGGGATCAAGAGACCCAGTACTTC
>.|TRBV6-5|.|TRBJ2-5
CASSYKQGTIGETQYF
TGTGCCAGCAGTTACAAGCAAGGGACAATCGGGGAGACCCAGTACTTC
>.|TRBV4-1|.|TRBJ2-7
CASSQVWGPRAEDQYF
TGCGCCAGCAGCCAGGTCTGGGGGCCCCGGGCGGAAGACCAGTACTTC
>TRBD2|TRBV9|.|TRBJ2-5
CASSALAGEQETQYF
TGTGCCAGCAGCGCTCTAGCGGGGGAACAAGAGACCCAGTACTTC
>.|TRBV14|.|TRBJ2-5
CASSQDATSKTQYF
TGTGCCAGCAGCCAAGATGCCACTAGTAAGACCCAGTACTTC
>TRBD2|TRBV6-5|few|TRBJ2-3
CASSYSLGLAGADTQYF
TGTGCCAGCAGTTACTCCTTGGGACTAGCGGGAGCAGATACGCAGTATTTT
>TRBD2|TRBV20-1|.|TRBJ2-1
CSARGGAGDLDEQFF
TGCAGTGCTAGAGGAGGAGCGGGAGACTTGGATGAGCAGTTCTTC
>.|TRBV3-1|.|TRBJ1-1
CASSQNRLINAFF
TGTGCCAGCAGCCAGAATCGACTAATAAATGCTTTCTTT
>.|TRBV11-2|.|TRBJ2-5
CASSPNSGQYF
TGTGCCAGCAGCCCGAACTCTGGACAGTACTTC
>TRBD1|TRBV6-5|.|TRBJ1-2
CASSLMTGPINGYTF
TGTGCCAGCAGTTTAATGACAGGGCCCATAAATGGCTACACCTTC
>.|TRBV3-1|.|TRBJ2-2
CASSTGGGTGELFF
TGTGCCAGCAGCACCGGGGGAGGCACCGGGGAGCTGTTTTTT